This T cell receptor beta chain was documented in a study of T cells in localized non-small cell lung cancer. Notes on the study in general: A higher density of T cells in blood coincided with extended overall survival. Clonality peaked in uninvolved adjacent lung rather than tumor.

On this clone itself: The target antigen is unknown.

CDR1 MNHEY and CDR2 SMNVEV come from the germline V gene (reference sequence). This CDR3 contains 12 residues. Trimming stripped 6 bases from V and 6 bases from J, with 10 bases between. Measured with immunoSEQ multiplex PCR; TCRdb has only the in-frame clones, and not every one. The sample comprises about 19,000 clones, about 90% of which are singletons, and less than 5% rests with the top ten. This TCR was sampled from a male donor aged 60 or over with stage I squamous cell lung carcinoma. The specimen was peripheral blood, collected before any cancer treatment. The chain recombines TRBV27 with TRBJ2-3; D remains unclear. In nucleotides, the CDR3 is TGTGCCAGCAGCTCATTAGGGGATACGCAGTATTTT. Residues: CASSSLGDTQYF.